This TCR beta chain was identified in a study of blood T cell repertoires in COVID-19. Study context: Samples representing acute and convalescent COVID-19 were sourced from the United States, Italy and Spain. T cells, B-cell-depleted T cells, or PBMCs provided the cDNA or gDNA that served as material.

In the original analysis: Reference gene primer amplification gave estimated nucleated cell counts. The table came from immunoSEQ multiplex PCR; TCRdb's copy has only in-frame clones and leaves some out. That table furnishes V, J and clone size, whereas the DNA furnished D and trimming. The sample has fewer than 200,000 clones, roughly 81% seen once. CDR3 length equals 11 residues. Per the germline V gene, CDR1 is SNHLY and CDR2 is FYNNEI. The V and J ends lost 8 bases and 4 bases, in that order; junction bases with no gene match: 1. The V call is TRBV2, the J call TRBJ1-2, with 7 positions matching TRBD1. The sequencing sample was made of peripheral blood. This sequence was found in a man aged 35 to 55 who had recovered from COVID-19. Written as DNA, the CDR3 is TGTGCCAGCCGGACAGGCTATGGCTACACCTTC. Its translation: CASRTGYGYTF.